This is a list of T cell receptor beta chains from one sample in a study of blood T cell repertoires in COVID-19. Assay: immunoSEQ multiplex PCR; the TCRdb copy retains only in-frame clones and omits some. The data hold about 49,000 clones, with about 88% observed a single time. Source material: peripheral blood. These receptors were taken from a man aged 35-49 years with active COVID-19. Each CDR3 is given with its conserved first and last residue. A D gene is named only where the DNA matches it firmly. Clone sizes are given selectively: once, few, many, or a class where the clone is expanded.

abundance: -
j_gene: TRBJ2-7
v_gene: TRBV6-1
d_gene: TRBD1
CDR3aa: CASSEGQGYYEQYF
CDR3nt: TGTGCCAGCAGTGAGGGACAGGGATACTACGAGCAGTACTTC

abundance: -
j_gene: TRBJ2-4
v_gene: TRBV4-2
d_gene: -
CDR3aa: CASSPGGDYLAKNIQYF
CDR3nt: TGTGCCAGCAGCCCGGGGGGCGACTACCTAGCCAAAAACATTCAGTACTTC

abundance: -
j_gene: TRBJ2-1
v_gene: TRBV27
d_gene: -
CDR3aa: CASSLDFRAASHEQFF
CDR3nt: TGTGCCAGCAGTTTGGACTTCCGCGCCGCTTCCCATGAGCAGTTCTTC

abundance: -
j_gene: TRBJ2-3
v_gene: TRBV6-1
d_gene: TRBD2
CDR3aa: CASSEWVGSGRGRRTDTQYF
CDR3nt: TGTGCCAGCAGTGAATGGGTTGGTAGCGGGAGAGGAAGACGCACAGATACGCAGTATTTT

abundance: few
j_gene: TRBJ1-3
v_gene: TRBV5-1
d_gene: -
CDR3aa: CASSFFTTGSDHSGNTIYF
CDR3nt: TGCGCCAGCAGCTTTTTTACGACGGGATCCGACCACTCTGGAAACACCATATATTTT

abundance: -
j_gene: TRBJ1-5
v_gene: TRBV6-2/TRBV6-3
d_gene: TRBD1
CDR3aa: CASSSQTGSQPQHF
CDR3nt: TGTGCCAGCAGTTCCCAGACAGGGAGTCAGCCCCAGCATTTT

abundance: -
j_gene: TRBJ2-7
v_gene: TRBV21-1
d_gene: -
CDR3aa: CASSITPNYEQYF
CDR3nt: TGTGCCAGCAGCATCACTCCAAACTACGAGCAGTACTTC

abundance: once
j_gene: TRBJ1-2
v_gene: TRBV2
d_gene: TRBD1
CDR3aa: CASSVDRGVGGYTF
CDR3nt: TGTGCCAGCAGTGTGGACAGGGGGGTTGGGGGCTACACCTTC

abundance: -
j_gene: TRBJ2-7
v_gene: TRBV7-9
d_gene: -
CDR3aa: CASSFRGGPLYEQYF
CDR3nt: TGTGCCAGCAGCTTTAGGGGGGGTCCTCTGTACGAGCAGTACTTC

abundance: -
j_gene: TRBJ2-5
v_gene: TRBV7-2
d_gene: -
CDR3aa: CASSARGSDPRETQYF
CDR3nt: TGTGCCAGCAGCGCCCGGGGGTCAGATCCGCGGGAGACCCAGTACTTC

abundance: -
j_gene: TRBJ2-1
v_gene: TRBV9
d_gene: TRBD2
CDR3aa: CASSGLAGSSYNEQFF
CDR3nt: TGTGCCAGCAGCGGACTAGCGGGAAGTTCGTACAATGAGCAGTTCTTC

abundance: -
j_gene: TRBJ1-3
v_gene: TRBV28
d_gene: -
CDR3aa: CALSSNLGNTIYF
CDR3nt: TGTGCCTTGAGCTCAAATCTTGGAAACACCATATATTTT

abundance: once
j_gene: TRBJ2-5
v_gene: TRBV10-1
d_gene: TRBD2
CDR3aa: CASQPGGRSGETQYF
CDR3nt: TGCGCCAGCCAGCCTGGCGGGAGAAGCGGGGAGACCCAGTACTTC

abundance: -
j_gene: TRBJ1-3
v_gene: TRBV9
d_gene: -
CDR3aa: CASSGQGSGNTIYF
CDR3nt: TGTGCCAGCAGCGGGCAGGGCTCTGGAAACACCATATATTTT

abundance: -
j_gene: TRBJ2-5
v_gene: TRBV6-1
d_gene: -
CDR3aa: CASSESRSQAGTQYF
CDR3nt: TGTGCCAGCAGTGAAAGTCGCTCCCAGGCAGGGACCCAGTACTTC

abundance: -
j_gene: TRBJ1-6
v_gene: TRBV6-4
d_gene: -
CDR3aa: CASSPRSNSPLHF
CDR3nt: TGTGCCAGCAGTCCGCGCTCGAATTCACCCCTCCACTTT

abundance: -
j_gene: TRBJ2-3
v_gene: TRBV2
d_gene: TRBD1
CDR3aa: CASRSTGGTDTQYF
CDR3nt: TGTGCCAGCAGGTCGACAGGGGGCACAGATACGCAGTATTTT

abundance: -
j_gene: TRBJ1-6
v_gene: TRBV25-1
d_gene: TRBD1
CDR3aa: CASSRQGNSPLHF
CDR3nt: TGTGCCAGCAGTCGACAGGGGAACTCACCCCTCCACTTT

abundance: once
j_gene: TRBJ1-6
v_gene: TRBV19
d_gene: -
CDR3aa: CASSIEGTRGSPLHF
CDR3nt: TGTGCCAGTAGTATAGAAGGGACAAGGGGTTCACCCCTCCACTTT